This paragraph covers one T cell receptor (beta chain) sequence. This sample stems from a study of control samples from healthy donors and cancer patients. The data were produced by immunoSEQ multiplex PCR, yet TCRdb's version contains in-frame clones alone and is incomplete. This sample has roughly 220,000 clones; 85% to 95% occur once, and the top ten carry about 1.6%. This clonotype originated in a man aged 45-65 years in good health. Material for sequencing was blood.

The CDR3 DNA reads TGTGCCAGCAGCTTAGGTTTGACAGCTAACTATGGCTACACCTTC. Translation gives CASSLGLTANYGYTF. The genes are TRBV7-9 and TRBJ1-2, with D perhaps TRBD1 (5 bases). Germline V gives CDR1 SEHNR, CDR2 FQNEAQ (reference sequence). CDR3 length: 15 amino acids. Between the trimmed V and J ends, which lost 1 base and 0 bases, there was a span of 9 bases.